This TCR beta chain was obtained from a study of shared clonotypes between healthy human individuals. Whole-study context: Per donor, three plates held CD4 naive cells, three held CD4 memory, two held CD8 naive and one held CD8 memory. Whole-study results and caveats: Generally, estimated richness proved larger in naive subsets than it did in memory subsets.

CDR1 is KGHSH, CDR2 LQKENI, per germline. This CDR3 spans 15 amino acids. The ends lost 0 bases at V and 2 bases at J; junction bases unmatched: 2. The CD4+ fraction was divided into a CD45RA+ naive subset and a CD45RA-negative memory subset. As regards this clone: The antigen is unknown.

Libraries were prepared by immunoSEQ multiplex PCR; TCRdb keeps only in-frame clonotypes and omits some of them. The sample holds approximately 1.4 million clones, approximately 98% seen once. This sequence was found in a man aged 25-40 years in good health. The sample taken for sequencing was naive CD4+ T cells sorted from blood. Subset here: CD45RA+ positively selected. The rearrangement joins TRBV18 to TRBJ2-3; 7 nucleotides agree with TRBD2. Here the CDR3 reads CASSPPGTITDTQYF. The CDR3 DNA is TGTGCCAGCTCACCACCAGGGACTATCACAGATACGCAGTATTTT.